A single sample is the source of the 18 T cell receptor beta chains below, sequenced in a study of cytomegalovirus exposure and HLA in healthy donors. Primers included in the PCR were 60 Vbeta and 13 Jbeta primers. Sequenced by immunoSEQ multiplex PCR; TCRdb stores in-frame clones only, minus some. The sample records fewer than 200,000 clones, roughly 80% being singletons. The material sequenced was PBMCs. These receptors were taken from a female donor in good health and CMV-seronegative.

The rearrangement joins TRBV6-1 to TRBJ2-7, with TRBD1 matching over 10 bases. The CDR3 has 14 amino acids. J was trimmed by 6 bases and V by 5 bases; bases with no gene match: 7. Germline CDR1 MNHNS, CDR2 SASEGT. The CDR3 region has the DNA TGTGCCAGCAGTTATATTGGGGACAGGGGCGAGCAGTACTTC. It encodes CASSYIGDRGEQYF.

The chain uses TRBV5-1 and TRBJ1-4; D gene uncertain. The V end was cut by 2 bases, the J end by 3 bases, with 8 bases between. There are 14 residues in the CDR3. Germline CDR1 reads SGHRS; CDR2 reads YFSETQ. The CDR3 loop is CASSLLVSNEKLFF. For the CDR3, the DNA is TGCGCCAGCAGCTTACTGGTTTCTAATGAAAAACTGTTTTTT.

V usage is TRBV2 and J usage is TRBJ2-5; D remains unclear. This CDR3 spans 14 amino acids. The V end lost 0 bases, the J end lost 0 bases, and 5 bases lay between the germline ends. The germline V gene has CDR1 SNHLY and CDR2 FYNNEI. CDR3 region: CASSEAQYQETQYF. The CDR3 DNA is TGTGCCAGCAGTGAAGCGCAGTACCAAGAGACCCAGTACTTC.

V gene TRBV7-8 combines with J gene TRBJ1-4; weak D call: TRBD1 (5 bases). CDR1 is SGHVS, CDR2 FQNEAQ, per germline. V was shortened by 5 bases and J by 10 bases, with 11 bases between the two germline ends. The CDR3 sequence is 12 residues long. The CDR3 DNA reads as TGTGCCAGCAGCACGACAGCTGGAAAACTGTTTTTT. Its protein is CASSTTAGKLFF.

The chain carries TRBV7-3 and TRBJ1-3; 7 bases map to TRBD1. The CDR3 runs to 14 residues. After removal of 4 bases from V and 2 bases from J, the junction contained 2 bases not matched to a gene. The germline V gene has CDR1 SGHTA and CDR2 FQGTGA. The CDR3 protein is CASSSGGTGNTIYF. DNA for the CDR3: TGTGCCAGCAGCTCAGGGGGGACTGGAAACACCATATATTTT.

This clone was counted between two and nine times. The chain carries TRBV28 and TRBJ1-2; 7 bases fit TRBD1. This CDR3 comprises 14 residues. V lost 4 bases to trimming and J lost 4 bases; unmatched junction nucleotides: 6. Germline V lookup: CDR1 MDHEN, CDR2 SYDVKM. CDR3 in amino acids: CASSSPGQSYGYTF. CDR3 nucleotide sequence: TGTGCCAGCAGTTCTCCGGGACAGTCCTATGGCTACACCTTC.

This clone was seen once. The J gene is TRBJ2-2, the V gene TRBV7-3; TRBD2 aligns across 9 bases. Losses at the gene ends were 3 bases for V and 5 bases for J; bases not matched to a gene: 10. Looked up from germline, CDR1 is SGHTA and CDR2 is FQGTGA. The CDR3 loop spans 17 amino acids. CDR3 in DNA: TGTGCCAGCAGCTTGGACCCACTAGCGGGTGGGACCGGGGAGCTGTTTTTT. It encodes CASSLDPLAGGTGELFF.

Only a few counts were recorded for this clone. The chain joins TRBV19 to TRBJ2-1, with D possibly being TRBD2 (5 bases). The CDR3 extends over 13 amino acids. Looked up from germline, CDR1 is LNHDA and CDR2 is SQIVND (reference sequence). The V gene lost 3 bases and the J gene lost 9 bases, with 12 bases spanning the gap. CDR3 nucleotides: TGTGCCAGTAGTATCGGGATTAGAAGTGAGCAGTTCTTC. Translated: CASSIGIRSEQFF.

The chain has TRBV25-1 and TRBJ1-2; 9 bases map to TRBD1. With 7 bases clipped from V and 4 bases from J, the junction kept 13 bases outside the gene matches. The CDR3 loop spans 16 amino acids. Germline assignment: CDR1 MGHDK and CDR2 SYGVNS. As DNA, the CDR3 is TGTGCCAGCATGGGGACAGGGAGGGTTGGCGGCTATGGCTACACCTTC. Protein: CASMGTGRVGGYGYTF.

This chain uses TRBV16 with TRBJ1-1; D gene uncertain. Trimming took 2 bases from V and 1 from J, leaving 5 bases between them. CDR1 KGHSY and CDR2 FQNENV come from the germline V gene. The CDR3 has 13 amino acids. The CDR3 is CASSQQWNTEAFF. As DNA, the CDR3 is TGTGCCAGCAGCCAACAATGGAACACTGAAGCTTTCTTT.

This clone was observed a few times. The chain is built from TRBV7-6 and TRBJ2-3, with D perhaps matching TRBD1 (5 bases). The V end lost 5 bases, the J end lost 8 bases, and 17 bases lay between the germline ends. CDR1 and CDR2 from the germline V gene are SGHVS and FNYEAQ. The CDR3 extends over 14 amino acids. The CDR3 DNA reads TGTGCCAGCAGCCCAGGGTCAAGTACGAGTACGCAGTATTTT. Amino acid sequence: CASSPGSSTSTQYF.

The chain has TRBV5-1 and TRBJ2-3; D perhaps matches TRBD1 (6 bases). The CDR3 runs to 17 residues. CDR1 is SGHRS and CDR2 is YFSETQ in the germline V gene. V was pared by 2 bases and J by 0 bases, with 16 bases between. The CDR3 DNA follows: TGCGCCAGCAGCTTACCCCCTGGGGGCCCTAGCACAGATACGCAGTATTTT. Translation gives CASSLPPGGPSTDTQYF.

The rearrangement links TRBV27 to TRBJ2-2; no clear D gene. Per the germline V gene, CDR1 is MNHEY and CDR2 is SMNVEV (reference sequence). The CDR3 runs 13 residues. Trimming stripped 1 base from V and 4 bases from J, with 4 bases between. The CDR3 here is CASSLYRTGELFF. The CDR3 DNA sequence: TGTGCCAGCAGTTTATATCGCACCGGGGAGCTGTTTTTT.

This clone has just a few counts. The V gene is TRBV7-9, the J gene TRBJ1-2; TRBD1 might be the D (5 bases). Trimming pared 2 bases from V and 3 bases from J, leaving 10 bases between. Germline CDR1 and CDR2: SEHNR and FQNEAQ (reference sequence). CDR3 size: 14 residues. The CDR3 nucleotides are TGTGCCAGCAGCTTACTATCAGGGTACTATGGCTACACCTTC. Its protein is CASSLLSGYYGYTF.

The V call is TRBV13, the J call TRBJ1-5; D unclear. V gave up 3 bases and J gave up 5 bases, with 14 bases separating them. The length of the CDR3 is 15 residues. Germline assignment: CDR1 PRHDT and CDR2 FYEKMQ (reference sequence). CDR3 coding DNA: TGTGCCAGCAGCTTCGGGAGGGCTACCGATCAGCCCCAGCATTTT. Translated, it gives CASSFGRATDQPQHF.

The chain combines TRBV9 with TRBJ1-6; weak D call: TRBD1 (5 bases). CDR3 length: 15 residues. The V gene's germline CDR1 is SGDLS and CDR2 YYNGEE. The V and J ends lost 0 bases and 7 bases respectively, with 11 bases between them. Here the CDR3 reads CASSVEGLVNSPLHF. In DNA, the CDR3 is TGTGCCAGCAGCGTAGAGGGGTTAGTAAATTCACCCCTCCACTTT.

This chain uses TRBV29-1 with TRBJ2-7; D perhaps matches TRBD1 (6 bases). The V gene's germline CDR1 is SQVTM and CDR2 ANQGSEA. V shed 1 base and J shed 6 bases, with 10 bases lying between them. The CDR3 is made up of 12 amino acids. The CDR3 spells CSVEGGPREQYF. CDR3 bases: TGCAGCGTTGAAGGGGGGCCCCGCGAGCAGTACTTC.

This chain connects TRBV4-1 to TRBJ2-1, with D perhaps TRBD2 (6 bases). The CDR3 covers 14 residues. Trimming shortened V by 1 base and J by 9 bases, and 13 bases separated the two germline ends. The V gene's germline CDR1 is MGHRA and CDR2 YSYEKL. Here the CDR3 reads CASSQAPGVGEQFF. Written as DNA, the CDR3 is TGCGCCAGCAGCCAAGCCCCGGGGGTGGGTGAGCAGTTCTTC.